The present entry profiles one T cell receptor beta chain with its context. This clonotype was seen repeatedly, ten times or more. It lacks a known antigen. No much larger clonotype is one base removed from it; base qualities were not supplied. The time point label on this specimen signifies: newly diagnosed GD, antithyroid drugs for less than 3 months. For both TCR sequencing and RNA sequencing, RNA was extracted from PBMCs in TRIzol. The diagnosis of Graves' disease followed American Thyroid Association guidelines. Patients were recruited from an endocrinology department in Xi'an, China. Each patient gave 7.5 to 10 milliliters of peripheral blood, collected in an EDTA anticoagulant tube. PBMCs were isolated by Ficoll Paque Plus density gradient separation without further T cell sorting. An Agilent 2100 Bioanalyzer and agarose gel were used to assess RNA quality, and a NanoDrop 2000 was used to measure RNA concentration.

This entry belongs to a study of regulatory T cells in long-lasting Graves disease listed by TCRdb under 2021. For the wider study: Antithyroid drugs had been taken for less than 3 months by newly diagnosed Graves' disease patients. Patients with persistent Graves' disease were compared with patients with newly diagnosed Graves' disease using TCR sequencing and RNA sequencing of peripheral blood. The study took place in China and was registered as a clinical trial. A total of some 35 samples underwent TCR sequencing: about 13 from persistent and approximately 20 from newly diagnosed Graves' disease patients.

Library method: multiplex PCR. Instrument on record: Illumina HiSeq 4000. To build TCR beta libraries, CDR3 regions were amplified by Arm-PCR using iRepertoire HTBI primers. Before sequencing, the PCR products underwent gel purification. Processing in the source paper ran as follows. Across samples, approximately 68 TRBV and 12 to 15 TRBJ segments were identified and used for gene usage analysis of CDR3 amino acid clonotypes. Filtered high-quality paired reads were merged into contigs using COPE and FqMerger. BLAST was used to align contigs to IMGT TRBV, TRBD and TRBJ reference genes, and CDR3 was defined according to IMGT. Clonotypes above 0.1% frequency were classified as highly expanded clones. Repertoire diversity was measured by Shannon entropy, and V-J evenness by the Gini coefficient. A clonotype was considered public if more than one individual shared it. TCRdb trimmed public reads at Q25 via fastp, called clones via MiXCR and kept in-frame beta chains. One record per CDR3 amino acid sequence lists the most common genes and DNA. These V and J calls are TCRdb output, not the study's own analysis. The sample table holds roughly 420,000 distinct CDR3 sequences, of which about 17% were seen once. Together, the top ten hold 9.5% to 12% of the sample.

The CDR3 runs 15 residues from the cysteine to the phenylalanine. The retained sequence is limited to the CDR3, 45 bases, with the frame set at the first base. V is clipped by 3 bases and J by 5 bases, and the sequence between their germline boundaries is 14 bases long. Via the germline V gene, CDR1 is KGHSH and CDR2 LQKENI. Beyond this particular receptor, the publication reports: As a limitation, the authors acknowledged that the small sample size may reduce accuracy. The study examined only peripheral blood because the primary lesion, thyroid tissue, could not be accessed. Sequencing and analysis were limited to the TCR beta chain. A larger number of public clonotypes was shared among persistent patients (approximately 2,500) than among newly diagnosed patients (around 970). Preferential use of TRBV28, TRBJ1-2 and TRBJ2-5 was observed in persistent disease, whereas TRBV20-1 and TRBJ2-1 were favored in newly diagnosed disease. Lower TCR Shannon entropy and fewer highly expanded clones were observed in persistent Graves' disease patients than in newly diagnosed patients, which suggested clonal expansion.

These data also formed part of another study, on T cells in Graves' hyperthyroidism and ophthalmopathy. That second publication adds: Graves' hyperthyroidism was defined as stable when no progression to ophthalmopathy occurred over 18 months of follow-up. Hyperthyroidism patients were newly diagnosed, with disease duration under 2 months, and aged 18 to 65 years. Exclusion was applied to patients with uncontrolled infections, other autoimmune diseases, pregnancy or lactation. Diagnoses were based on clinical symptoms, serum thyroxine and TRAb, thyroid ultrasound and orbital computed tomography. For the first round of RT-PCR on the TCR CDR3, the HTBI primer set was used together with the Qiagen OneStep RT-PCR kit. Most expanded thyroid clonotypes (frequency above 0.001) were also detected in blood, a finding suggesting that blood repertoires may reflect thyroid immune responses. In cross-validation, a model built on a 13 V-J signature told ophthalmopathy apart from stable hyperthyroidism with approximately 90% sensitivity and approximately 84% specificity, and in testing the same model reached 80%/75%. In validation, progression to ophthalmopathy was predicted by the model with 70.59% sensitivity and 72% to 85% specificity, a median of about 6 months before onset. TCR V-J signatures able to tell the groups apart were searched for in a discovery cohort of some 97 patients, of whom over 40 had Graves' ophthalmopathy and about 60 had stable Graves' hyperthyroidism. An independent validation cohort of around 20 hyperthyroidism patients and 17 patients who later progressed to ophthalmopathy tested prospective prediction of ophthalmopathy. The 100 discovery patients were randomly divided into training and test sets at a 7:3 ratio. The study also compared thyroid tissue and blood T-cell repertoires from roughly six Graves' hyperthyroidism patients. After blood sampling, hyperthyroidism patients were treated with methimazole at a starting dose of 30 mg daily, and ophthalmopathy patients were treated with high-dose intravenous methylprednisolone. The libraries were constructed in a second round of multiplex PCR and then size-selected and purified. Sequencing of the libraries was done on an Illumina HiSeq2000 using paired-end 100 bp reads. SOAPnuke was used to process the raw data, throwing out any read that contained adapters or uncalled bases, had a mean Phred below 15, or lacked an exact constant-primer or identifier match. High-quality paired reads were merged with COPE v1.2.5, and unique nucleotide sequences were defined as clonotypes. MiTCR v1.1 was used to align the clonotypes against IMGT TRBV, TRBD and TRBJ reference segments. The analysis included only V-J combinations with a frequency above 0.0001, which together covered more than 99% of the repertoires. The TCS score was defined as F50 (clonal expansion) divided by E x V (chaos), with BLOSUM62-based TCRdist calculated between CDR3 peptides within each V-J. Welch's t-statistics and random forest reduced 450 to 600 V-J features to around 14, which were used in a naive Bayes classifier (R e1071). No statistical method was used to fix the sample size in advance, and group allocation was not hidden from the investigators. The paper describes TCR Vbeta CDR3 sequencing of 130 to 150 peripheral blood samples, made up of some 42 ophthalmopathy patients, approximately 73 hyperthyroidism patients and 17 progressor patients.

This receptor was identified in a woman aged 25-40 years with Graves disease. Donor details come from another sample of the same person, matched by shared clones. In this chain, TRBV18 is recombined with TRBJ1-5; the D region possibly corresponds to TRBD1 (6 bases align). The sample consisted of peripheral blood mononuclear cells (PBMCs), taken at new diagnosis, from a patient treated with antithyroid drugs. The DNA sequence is TGTGCCAGCTCACCGAGACAGGACTTCTATCAGCCCCAGCATTTT. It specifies CASSPRQDFYQPQHF.